This T cell receptor beta chain was identified in a study of cytomegalovirus exposure and HLA in healthy donors (dated by TCRdb to the late 2010s). With regard to the full study: According to a later analysis, one platform produced both the approximately 110 validation repertoires and the approximately 660 repertoires of the first cohort. The study was designed to test whether signatures of past pathogen exposure could be identified by cataloging public T cell receptors. Besides the first cohort of hundreds of subjects, a separate validation cohort made up of some 110 different subjects was used. To predict cytomegalovirus infection status, the study brought together high-throughput TCR immunosequencing, statistical association of individual TCRs with disease status, and machine learning. Beyond this particular receptor, the publication reports: A few of the identified cytomegalovirus-associated TCR beta chains were confirmed in vitro to be specific for cytomegalovirus antigens. It was suggested by the authors that the approach could potentially be generalized to other disease states and immunological phenotypes. A later analysis found that TCRs clustered in the first cohort also tended to co-occur in the 130 or so validation repertoires, with more than 90% of cluster scores above 0. In the study, about 150 TCR beta chains were listed as associated with cytomegalovirus. All 120 or so repertoires were used to score co-occurrence in the validation cohort in a later analysis, because that analysis had no HLA typing for the cohort. Across donors, most TCR sequences were observed very rarely, whereas some public TCRs were present in many individuals. The classifier was reported to diagnose cytomegalovirus status with high specificity and sensitivity in both the original and validation cohorts.

Library preparation was by the immunoSEQ multiplex PCR assay. Concerning the study's data processing: To diagnose cytomegalovirus status from the catalog of TCR beta chain sequences, a statistical classification framework was built. TCRdb took this table from immuneACCESS and kept in-frame rearrangements with V and J called. Such tables lack part of the clones; where checked against another copy, unresolved V genes explain under half of the gap, and the rest is unexplained. From that table come the V and J calls and clone size; the DNA was used to work out D and trimming. The sample includes about 350,000 clones, with about 90% observed a single time. Together, the top ten hold 1% to 1.5% of the sample. The donors were included in the validation cohort of approximately 120 subjects, a group kept apart from the roughly 690-subject first cohort. Its CDR3 holds 15 amino acids, cysteine through phenylalanine. Only the CDR3 DNA stays, 45 bases, in frame from base 1. Here V drops 3 bases and J drops 2 bases, and the junction holds 6 bases not matched to any gene. CDR1 SGHRS and CDR2 YFSETQ were looked up in the germline V gene.

A remark on this clone: It has no known antigen specificity. Per-nucleotide qualities are absent, and no much larger clonotype sits a single base away.

The sequenced material came from PBMCs. The sequence derives from a woman in her twenties or thirties in good health and CMV-seropositive. This chain is built from TRBV5-1 and TRBJ2-7, and TRBD1 aligns with 9 junction nucleotides. The nucleotide sequence reads as follows: TGCGCCAGCAGCTCCAGACAGGGGGGTACCTACGAGCAGTACTTC. Translated, this is CASSSRQGGTYEQYF.